Listed here are 22 T cell receptor beta chains from one sample, sequenced in a study of cytomegalovirus exposure and HLA in healthy donors. The PCR contained 60 Vbeta and 13 Jbeta primers. TCRdb's table, derived via immunoSEQ multiplex PCR, lists solely in-frame clones and lacks some. The sample has fewer than 200,000 clones, around three quarters seen once; the top ten hold approximately 1.8%. Sequenced: PBMCs. These receptors all come from a woman aged 25 to 39 in good health and CMV-seronegative.

This chain joins TRBV9 and TRBJ2-3; 7 bases agree with TRBD2. The CDR3 is 15 residues long. The germline CDR1 and CDR2 sequences are SGDLS and YYNGEE. V lost 5 bases to trimming and J lost 0 bases; unmatched junction nucleotides: 6. The CDR3 here is CASSSGLTSTDTQYF. As DNA, the CDR3 is TGTGCCAGCAGTAGCGGGCTAACTAGCACAGATACGCAGTATTTT.

A note on this clone: One end of the junction is discordant with germline, which a read error may explain. V is TRBV19 and J is TRBJ2-1; D call uncertain. Germline V lookup: CDR1 LNHDA, CDR2 SQIVND (reference sequence). The CDR3 covers 13 residues. DNA of the CDR3: TGTGCCAGTAGTATGGGCTCCTCCAATGAGCAGTTCTTC. It specifies CASSMGSSNEQFF.

V is TRBV4-2 and J is TRBJ1-1, with 7 bases fitting TRBD1. CDR3 size: 14 residues. The V and J ends lost 1 base and 3 bases, in that order; junction bases with no gene match: 2. The germline V gene has CDR1 LGHNA and CDR2 YNFKEQ. This CDR3 reads CASSQVQGYTEAFF. The CDR3 DNA is TGTGCCAGCAGCCAAGTACAGGGGTACACTGAAGCTTTCTTT.

The chain uses TRBV27 and TRBJ2-7; 8 bases fit TRBD2. V shed 3 bases, J shed 8 bases, and the junction held 12 bases outside the gene matches. Germline CDR1 and CDR2: MNHEY and SMNVEV (reference sequence). The CDR3 has 15 residues. CDR3 sequence reads: CASSLSLGGRPQQYF. In nucleotides, the CDR3 is TGTGCCAGCAGTTTGTCCCTTGGCGGGAGGCCCCAGCAGTACTTC.

This clone appeared once. The gene calls are TRBV18 and TRBJ2-1; TRBD1 matches at 9 bases. This CDR3 is built from 15 residues. Unmatched junction bases numbered 5, after V lost 6 bases and J lost 2 bases. Germline V gives CDR1 KGHSH, CDR2 LQKENI. CDR3 loop: CASSPGTGTYNEQFF. Written as DNA, the CDR3 is TGTGCCAGCTCGCCCGGGACAGGGACCTACAATGAGCAGTTCTTC. The whole variable domain, remainder taken from reference TRBV18 and TRBJ2-1, is NAGVMQNPRHLVRRRGQEARLRCSPMKGHSHVYWYRQLPEEGLKFMVYLQKENIIDESGMPKERFSAEFPKEGPSILRIQQVVRGDSAAYFCASSPGTGTYNEQFFGPGTRLTVL.

The chain carries TRBV19 and TRBJ1-5; 11 bases agree with TRBD1. The V and J ends lost 4 bases and 0 bases, in that order; junction bases with no gene match: 5. The CDR3 extends over 17 amino acids. Germline-derived CDR1 and CDR2 are LNHDA and SQIVND (reference sequence). Here the CDR3 DNA reads TGTGCCAGTAGTAGAGGACAGGGGGCTTATAGCAATCAGCCCCAGCATTTT. Residues: CASSRGQGAYSNQPQHF.

CDR3 residues: CASRGYGYTF. The CDR3 nucleotides are TGTGCCAGTCGGGGCTATGGCTACACCTTC. The chain uses TRBV14 and TRBJ1-2; D call uncertain. Germline assignment: CDR1 SGHDN and CDR2 FVKESK. V shed 9 bases and J shed 4 bases, with 6 bases lying between them. The CDR3 is made up of 10 amino acids.

V is TRBV5-1 and J is TRBJ2-2, with TRBD1 identical over 8 bases. The CDR3 runs 14 residues. The V gene's germline CDR1 is SGHRS and CDR2 YFSETQ. J gave up 4 bases and V 6 bases, and 5 bases lay outside the gene matches. The CDR3 coding sequence is TGCGCCAGCAAAGAGACAGGGGCCACCGGGGAGCTGTTTTTT. Its protein is CASKETGATGELFF.

This sequence joins TRBV9 and TRBJ2-5; 8 bases match TRBD1. The J call may be incorrect, as the DNA end agrees better with TRBJ2-7. The CDR3 is 14 residues long. Germline V gene lookup returns CDR1 SGDLS and CDR2 YYNGEE. CDR3 region: CASSVFGQGYEQYF. The CDR3 DNA is TGTGCCAGCAGCGTTTTCGGACAGGGTTACGAGCAGTACTTC.

In the case of this clone: Germline is not matched at one junction end, which may reflect a read error. The rearrangement uses TRBV4-1 and TRBJ1-4; D call uncertain. The CDR3 consists of 15 residues. Germline loops: CDR1 MGHRA, CDR2 YSYEKL. CDR3: CASSQDPGTDEKLFF. In nucleotides, the CDR3 is TGCGCCAGCAGCCAAGATCCGGGAACTGATGAAAAACTGTTTTTT.

This clone was detected only once. V is TRBV19 and J is TRBJ2-1; D is ambiguous. Germline lookup yields CDR1 LNHDA and CDR2 SQIVND (reference sequence). CDR3 length: 15 residues. The V end was cut by 4 bases, the J end by 0 bases, with 10 bases between. The CDR3 region has the DNA TGTGCCAGTAGTAGGCTTATACCCTCCTACAATGAGCAGTTCTTC. Protein product: CASSRLIPSYNEQFF.

The gene calls are TRBV30 and TRBJ1-1; no clear D gene. This CDR3 has 14 residues. V was cut by 4 bases and J by 0 bases, with 12 bases left in between. CDR1 and CDR2 from the germline V gene are GTSNPN and SVGIG (reference sequence). The CDR3 DNA reads as TGTGCCTGGACTAAGGCGGGTCTGAACACTGAAGCTTTCTTT. Protein product: CAWTKAGLNTEAFF.

The V gene is TRBV14, the J gene TRBJ2-7, with 7 bases lining up with TRBD1. Germline-derived CDR1 and CDR2 are SGHDN and FVKESK. V trimming: 4 bases; J trimming: 6 bases; junction bases outside the gene matches: 12. The CDR3 is made up of 15 amino acids. For the CDR3, the DNA is TGTGCCAGCAGCCCCAGGGCTATAGGGGGCTTCGAGCAGTACTTC. This sequence encodes CASSPRAIGGFEQYF.

This clone showed up just once. The chain uses TRBV19 and TRBJ1-2; weak D call: TRBD1 (6 bases). Germline-derived CDR1 and CDR2 are LNHDA and SQIVND (reference sequence). Trimming shortened V by 7 bases and J by 4 bases, and 22 bases separated the two germline ends. The length of the CDR3 is 16 residues. This CDR3 is CASKHLDSQAPYGYTF. Here the CDR3 DNA reads TGTGCCAGTAAACATCTGGACAGCCAGGCCCCCTATGGCTACACCTTC.

V is TRBV5-4 and J is TRBJ2-5; 10 bases match TRBD2. With 7 bases clipped from V and 1 base from J, the junction kept 7 bases outside the gene matches. The germline CDR1 and CDR2 sequences are SGHNT and YYREEE (reference sequence). This CDR3 contains 15 residues. CDR3 bases: TGTGCCAGCGGGGAAACTAGCGGGGCCCAAGAGACCCAGTACTTC. It translates to CASGETSGAQETQYF. Filled out from reference TRBV5-4 and TRBJ2-5, the complete variable domain reads ETGVTQSPTHLIKTRGQQVTLRCSSQSGHNTVSWYQQALGQGPQFIFQYYREEENGRGNFPPRFSGLQFPNYSSELNVNALELDDSALYLCASGETSGAQETQYFGPGTRLLVL.

J is TRBJ1-2 and V is TRBV7-2, with unresolved D. The V end lost 0 bases, the J end lost 1 base, and 6 bases lay between the germline ends. Germline V gene lookup returns CDR1 SGHTA and CDR2 FQGNSA. This CDR3 comprises 14 residues. The CDR3 DNA reads as TGTGCCAGCAGCTTAGCGCGGGGTAACTATGGCTACACCTTC. This translates into CASSLARGNYGYTF. Complete variable domain (other parts from reference TRBV7-2 and TRBJ1-2): GAGVSQSPSNKVTEKGKDVELRCDPISGHTALYWYRQSLGQGLEFLIYFQGNSAPDKSGLPSDRFSAERTGGSVSTLTIQRTQQEDSAVYLCASSLARGNYGYTFGSGTRLTVV.

The chain employs TRBV12-5 and TRBJ1-6; tentative D call: TRBD1 (6 bases). Trimming shortened V by 1 base and J by 7 bases, and 11 bases separated the two germline ends. Germline values: CDR1 LGHNT, CDR2 FRNRAP. The CDR3 contains 15 residues. CDR3 sequence (DNA): TGTGCTAGTGGTTTGGAGGGGGTAGGGAATTCACCCCTCCACTTT. Translating it yields CASGLEGVGNSPLHF.

This rearrangement joins TRBV5-4 to TRBJ1-1, with D uncertain. The length of the CDR3 is 13 residues. V gave up 0 bases and J gave up 8 bases, with 11 bases separating them. From germline, CDR1 is SGHNT and CDR2 YYREEE (reference sequence). The CDR3 coding sequence is TGTGCCAGCAGCTTGGTAGCCCGGCCGGAAGCTTTCTTT. Translated, it gives CASSLVARPEAFF.

This clone was counted only a few times. The chain uses TRBV5-8 and TRBJ2-3; D gene unclear. CDR1 SGHTS and CDR2 YDEGEE come from the germline V gene. Between the trimmed V and J ends, which lost 3 bases and 4 bases, there was a span of 6 bases. CDR3 length equals 12 residues. The CDR3 is CASSSVADTQYF. The CDR3 region has the DNA TGTGCCAGCAGCTCGGTAGCAGATACGCAGTATTTT.

V gene TRBV28 combines with J gene TRBJ2-4; D unresolved. The CDR3 is 15 residues long. Germline V CDR1 and CDR2: MDHEN, SYDVKM. The V and J ends lost 7 bases and 4 bases respectively, with 17 bases between them. The DNA of the CDR3 is TGTGCCAGCAACCTTGGGCAGTACACTAAAAACATTCAGTACTTC. Translating gives CASNLGQYTKNIQYF.

With respect to this clone: This CDR3 is also generated by other DNA sequences in the sample. The genes are TRBV5-1 and TRBJ1-1; the D is unclear. This CDR3 comprises 13 residues. The germline V and J ends were trimmed by 0 bases and 1 base, with 4 bases remaining between them. Germline CDR1 SGHRS, CDR2 YFSETQ. The chain's CDR3 is CASSLGPNTEAFF. The CDR3 region has the DNA TGCGCCAGCAGCTTGGGGCCGAACACTGAAGCTTTCTTT.

The chain is built from TRBV9 and TRBJ2-5, with D perhaps matching TRBD2 (6 bases). Trimming took 3 bases from V and 7 from J, leaving 13 bases between them. The germline V gene has CDR1 SGDLS and CDR2 YYNGEE. This CDR3 comprises 13 residues. The CDR3 DNA reads as TGTGCCAGCAGCGCAGGGACTGCCGCGACCCAGTACTTC. Encoded protein: CASSAGTAATQYF.